The following is a TCR beta chain sequence with its context. Its antigen is still unknown. This CDR3 is built from 16 residues. Germline values: CDR1 LGHNA, CDR2 YSLEER. Via 5' RACE with UMI labels, TRB cDNA libraries were prepared. From the 5' RACE reads, TCRdb lists one entry per CDR3 protein and no DNA. The table lists roughly 61,000 distinct CDR3 sequences. The data were obtained in a study of CXCR3-negative and CXCR3-positive naive CD8 T cells. Study in general: A total of 120 million to 150 million TRB reads was generated, with about 1.5 +/- 0.3 million per library.

Study-level findings and limits: Both naive subsets had comparably high diversity; memory CD8+ cells much lower. When CXCR3-positive naive cells were set against CXCR3-negative naive cells, the former had more hydrophobic TRB CDR3s. Expression of CXCR3 was partially reduced after cryopreservation, and fresh PBMCs were used in most assays.

The rearrangement joins TRBV4-3 to TRBJ2-7. The sequence came from a human donor in good health. Some clones in this sample may be carry-over from other donors' samples. The sequenced material came from naive CXCR3+ CD8+ T cells from blood. Described subset: CD45RO-CCR7+CD27+CD95- naive CD8+ T cells expressing CXCR3 (TNR3+). CDR3 protein: CASSQVGASGSYEQYF.